This is a list of T cell receptor beta chains from one sample in a study of OX40 agonist ivuxolimab in advanced cancers. This table comes from immunoSEQ multiplex PCR, and its TCRdb copy is limited to in-frame clones, with some not included. The sample shows around 56,000 clones, 88% of them seen only once. The sequenced sample was CD4+ or CD8+ T cells sorted from blood, obtained in a trial of the OX40 agonist ivuxolimab. The source is an adult with an advanced solid tumor such as melanoma, head and neck, liver or kidney cancer. The CDR3 runs from the conserved cysteine through the conserved F or W. The order of the fields is clone size, D gene, J gene, CDR3 length, V gene, CDR3 protein, CDR3 DNA. A D gene is named only where the DNA matches it firmly. Expanded clones get a size class; other rows say once, few or many, or leave the size out.

. . TRBJ2-5 13 TRBV6-6 CASSYSQEISQYF TGTGCCAGCAGTTACTCGCAAGAGATATCCCAGTACTTC
. TRBD1 TRBJ2-1 15 TRBV7-8 CASSLETGAYNEQFF TGTGCCAGCAGCTTAGAGACAGGGGCCTACAATGAGCAGTTCTTC
. . TRBJ2-3 17 TRBV19 CASSIGPPGAYGDTQYF TGTGCCAGTAGTATTGGGCCCCCGGGGGCCTATGGGGATACGCAGTATTTT
. . TRBJ1-1 15 TRBV5-5 CASSPGLGAITEAFF TGTGCCAGCAGCCCGGGATTGGGGGCGATCACTGAAGCTTTCTTT
. . TRBJ2-3 14 TRBV9 CASSGRGSTDTQYF TGTGCCAGCAGCGGAAGGGGTTCCACAGATACGCAGTATTTT
. TRBD1 TRBJ2-1 16 TRBV2 CASRADKWDRDNEQFF TGTGCCAGCAGGGCTGATAAATGGGACAGGGACAATGAGCAGTTCTTC
. . TRBJ2-5 16 TRBV7-8 CASSFGRGRGQETQYF TGTGCCAGCAGCTTCGGGCGTGGGCGGGGCCAAGAGACCCAGTACTTC
. TRBD2 TRBJ2-1 15 TRBV7-3 CASSYTGGSYNEQFF TGTGCCAGCAGCTATACGGGAGGTTCCTACAATGAGCAGTTCTTC
. . TRBJ1-1 15 TRBV11-2 CASSQIWPRDTEAFF TGTGCCAGCAGCCAGATTTGGCCCCGGGACACTGAAGCTTTCTTT
once . TRBJ1-2 15 TRBV6-5 CASSYSRTANYGYTF TGTGCCAGCAGTTACTCGAGGACAGCGAACTATGGCTACACCTTC
. . TRBJ2-5 14 TRBV30 CAWTAGQGGETQYF TGTGCCTGGACTGCCGGGCAGGGGGGAGAGACCCAGTACTTC
. . TRBJ1-1 14 TRBV6-5 CASSYWGTFTEAFF TGTGCCAGCAGTTACTGGGGCACTTTCACTGAAGCTTTCTTT
. . TRBJ2-2 13 TRBV7-7 CASSLDSGGELFF TGTGCCAGCAGCTTAGATAGCGGCGGGGAGCTGTTTTTT
. TRBD2 TRBJ2-7 15 TRBV4-3 CASSHGTSGSYEQYF TGCGCCAGCAGCCACGGGACTAGCGGATCCTACGAGCAGTACTTC
once . TRBJ2-2 17 TRBV7-2 CASSPPGSRQYTGELFF TGTGCCAGCAGCCCCCCTGGTTCGCGTCAGTACACCGGGGAGCTGTTTTTT
. TRBD1 TRBJ2-3 15 TRBV7-9 CASTSPTGGTDTQYF TGTGCCAGCACCTCCCCGACAGGGGGCACAGATACGCAGTATTTT
. . TRBJ1-2 16 TRBV19 CASSIWTVSANYGYTF TGTGCCAGTAGTATCTGGACCGTTTCAGCTAACTATGGCTACACCTTC
. . TRBJ2-7 14 TRBV5-5 CASSLGQSPYEQYF TGTGCCAGCAGCTTGGGACAGTCCCCCTACGAGCAGTACTTC
. . TRBJ1-2 12 TRBV5-1 CASSLDSYGYTF TGCGCCAGCAGCCTGGACAGCTATGGCTACACCTTC
. . TRBJ2-3 15 TRBV10-2 CASSDTKPFTDTQYF TGCGCCAGCAGCGATACAAAACCCTTCACAGATACGCAGTATTTT
. . TRBJ1-4 14 TRBV25-1 CASSPGGKNEKLFF TGTGCCAGCAGCCCTGGGGGGAAGAATGAAAAACTGTTTTTT
. TRBD1 TRBJ1-2 15 TRBV6-5 CASSTPTGQGLGYTF TGTGCCAGCAGTACCCCAACAGGACAGGGGTTGGGCTACACCTTC
. TRBD1 TRBJ2-7 18 TRBV15 CATSSTQVGTVEDYEQYF TGTGCCACCAGCAGTACTCAGGTGGGGACAGTGGAAGACTACGAGCAGTACTTC
once . TRBJ2-2 12 TRBV12-5 CASGLMTGELFF TGTGCTAGTGGTTTGATGACCGGGGAGCTGTTTTTT
few TRBD2 TRBJ2-7 15 TRBV10-3 CAISAELAVLDEQYF TGTGCCATCAGCGCTGAACTAGCGGTCTTAGACGAGCAGTACTTC
. TRBD2 TRBJ2-3 16 TRBV9 CASSVEGLVVTDTQYF TGTGCCAGCAGCGTAGAGGGACTAGTGGTCACAGATACGCAGTATTTT